A single sample is the source of the 7 T cell receptor beta chains below, sequenced in a study of blood T cells in healthy people across ages. Combining a sample-barcoded 5' primer with a J-beta primer mix, a second PCR ran for roughly 7 to 12 cycles. TCRdb reprocessed the 5' RACE reads with MiXCR, giving one entry per CDR3 protein. This sample has approximately 1,100,000 distinct CDR3 sequences, with around 43% found just once. The sample comprised blood. Source of these receptors: a woman aged 55-69 years in good health.

The V and J genes are TRBV5-6 and TRBJ2-5; D remains unclear. The CDR3 totals 14 residues. The V end lost 0 bases, the J end lost 3 bases, and 9 bases lay between the germline ends. CDR1 and CDR2 from the germline V gene are SGHDT and YYEEEE. The CDR3 DNA is TGTGCCAGCAGCTTGGGGGTCTCTAAAGAGACCCAGTACTTC. Protein sequence: CASSLGVSKETQYF.

The rearrangement uses TRBV5-1 and TRBJ2-2, with TRBD1 matching 8 bases. The CDR3 runs to 14 residues. Germline CDR1 reads SGHRS; CDR2 reads YFSETQ. The ends lost 6 bases at V and 6 bases at J; junction bases unmatched: 7. CDR3 DNA: TGCGCCAGCACTGACAGGGGTAGATCCGGGGAGCTGTTTTTT. It encodes CASTDRGRSGELFF. The full variable domain, completed using reference TRBV5-1 and TRBJ2-2, is KAGVTQTPRYLIKTRGQQVTLSCSPISGHRSVSWYQQTPGQGLQFLFEYFSETQRNKGNFPGRFSGRQFSNSRSEMNVSTLELGDSALYLCASTDRGRSGELFFGEGSRLTVL.

The CDR3 loop reads CASRGPWGTQYF. The CDR3 nucleotides are TGTGCCAGCAGGGGGCCGTGGGGGACCCAGTACTTC. The chain recombines TRBV6-5 with TRBJ2-7, with D possibly TRBD1 on 5 matching bases. With the DNA end fitting TRBJ2-5 better, the J assignment may be wrong. Per the germline V gene, CDR1 is MNHEY and CDR2 is SVGAGI. There are 12 residues in the CDR3.

This chain links TRBV7-9 with TRBJ2-1; 12 nucleotides agree with TRBD2. J gave up 4 bases and V 7 bases, and 2 bases lay outside the gene matches. CDR3 length: 14 residues. Germline-derived CDR1 and CDR2 are SEHNR and FQNEAQ (reference sequence). CDR3: CASIGLAGYNEQFF. CDR3 DNA sequence: TGTGCCAGCATCGGACTAGCGGGATACAATGAGCAGTTCTTC.

The chain employs TRBV5-4 and TRBJ2-4; 10 bases are shared with TRBD1. Germline CDR1 is SGHNT and CDR2 is YYREEE (reference sequence). CDR3 length: 16 amino acids. The V segment lost 1 base and the J segment 2 bases; nucleotides outside the gene matches: 3. CDR3 loop: CASSLRTGGTKNIQYF. The CDR3 bases are TGTGCCAGCAGCTTGAGGACAGGGGGAACCAAAAACATTCAGTACTTC.

This chain joins TRBV28 and TRBJ2-1; possibly TRBD2 for D (5 bases). Between the trimmed V and J ends, which lost 5 bases and 8 bases, there was a span of 13 bases. The CDR3 is 13 residues long. CDR1 and CDR2 from the germline V gene are MDHEN and SYDVKM. CDR3 in amino acids: CASSRGSTDEQFF. In nucleotides, the CDR3 is TGTGCCAGCAGTCGAGGGAGTACGGATGAGCAGTTCTTC.

This chain joins TRBV27 and TRBJ2-5, with 7 bases identical to TRBD1. The trim removed 2 bases at V and 11 bases at J, leaving 11 bases unmatched. The germline V gene has CDR1 MNHEY and CDR2 SMNVEV (reference sequence). The length of the CDR3 is 14 residues. CDR3 sequence (DNA): TGTGCCAGCAGTTTAACAGGGGATGATTGGGTTCAGTACTTC. Amino acids: CASSLTGDDWVQYF.